Listed below are T cell receptor beta chains from one sample, sequenced in a study of blood T cell repertoires in COVID-19. Produced via immunoSEQ multiplex PCR; TCRdb's table is partial and in-frame only. The table records roughly 51,000 clones, 90% of them present only once. The sample taken for sequencing was peripheral blood. The receptor source for this set is a man aged 65 to 85 with acute or convalescent COVID-19. Both conserved end residues are part of each CDR3.

v_gene: TRBV6-6
j_gene: TRBJ1-4
CDR3aa: CASSQAQTPGEKLFF

v_gene: TRBV6-5
j_gene: TRBJ1-2
CDR3aa: CASSYSGTVTDGYTF

v_gene: TRBV11-3
j_gene: TRBJ1-3
CDR3aa: CASSQTKSPGGNTIYF

v_gene: TRBV4-2
j_gene: TRBJ1-2
CDR3aa: CASRSGNYGYTF

v_gene: TRBV19
j_gene: TRBJ1-5
CDR3aa: CASSRDRGSNQPQHF

v_gene: TRBV19
j_gene: TRBJ2-1
CDR3aa: CASRRTGTYNEQFF

v_gene: TRBV13
j_gene: TRBJ2-6
CDR3aa: CASSLEGAGANVLTF

v_gene: TRBV12-3/TRBV12-4
j_gene: TRBJ1-5
CDR3aa: CASSVAREQPQHF

v_gene: TRBV5-8
j_gene: TRBJ2-3
CDR3aa: CASSSFSTDTQYF

v_gene: TRBV12-5
j_gene: TRBJ2-1
CDR3aa: CACGFSGVGVYNEQFF

v_gene: TRBV7-3
j_gene: TRBJ2-3
CDR3aa: CASSLKGRGSKISDTQYF

v_gene: TRBV11-2
j_gene: TRBJ1-5
CDR3aa: CASSPLGGNQPQHF

v_gene: TRBV28
j_gene: TRBJ2-2
CDR3aa: CASSDQSTGVGELFF

v_gene: TRBV28
j_gene: TRBJ2-5
CDR3aa: CASSWEAGTGETQYF

v_gene: TRBV12-3/TRBV12-4
j_gene: TRBJ2-5
CDR3aa: CASSLDGTQYF

v_gene: TRBV9
j_gene: TRBJ2-1
CDR3aa: CASSVAGRGISYNEQFF

v_gene: TRBV7-2
j_gene: TRBJ1-5
CDR3aa: CASSFGGGRNQPQHF

v_gene: TRBV18
j_gene: TRBJ1-6
CDR3aa: CASSPQGAALSSPLHF

v_gene: TRBV5-1
j_gene: TRBJ2-7
CDR3aa: CASSLGQPNEQYF

v_gene: TRBV3-1/TRBV3-2
j_gene: TRBJ1-4
CDR3aa: CASSRVWAGFNEKLFF

v_gene: TRBV6-2/TRBV6-3
j_gene: TRBJ1-5
CDR3aa: CASSPGTDYQPQHF

v_gene: TRBV5-8
j_gene: TRBJ2-7
CDR3aa: CASSLRHRGLAIPYEQYF

v_gene: TRBV7-8
j_gene: TRBJ1-4
CDR3aa: CASSRNRGAEKLFF

v_gene: TRBV7-9
j_gene: TRBJ2-3
CDR3aa: CASSLEEYTDTQYF

v_gene: TRBV30
j_gene: TRBJ1-2
CDR3aa: CAWRLGTAYGYTF

v_gene: TRBV24-1
j_gene: TRBJ2-5
CDR3aa: CATSSTGAKETQYF

v_gene: TRBV28
j_gene: TRBJ1-1
CDR3aa: CASSLERVRGTEAFF

v_gene: TRBV5-1
j_gene: TRBJ2-3
CDR3aa: CASSTGHQEGDTQYF

v_gene: TRBV5-6
j_gene: TRBJ1-3
CDR3aa: CASSLDGLRRVNTIYF

v_gene: TRBV27
j_gene: TRBJ2-1
CDR3aa: CASTVLAGGRNEQFF

v_gene: TRBV5-6
j_gene: TRBJ1-1
CDR3aa: CASSFRDRINTEAFF

v_gene: TRBV20-1
j_gene: TRBJ2-4
CDR3aa: CSASVAGAKNIQYF

v_gene: TRBV7-2
j_gene: TRBJ2-5
CDR3aa: CASSLNRGGRGRSETQYF

v_gene: TRBV15
j_gene: TRBJ1-5
CDR3aa: CATSRDRMTVNQPQHF

v_gene: TRBV18
j_gene: TRBJ1-6
CDR3aa: CASSPQGADSPLHF

v_gene: TRBV7-9
j_gene: TRBJ1-1
CDR3aa: CASSPPEGGTEAFF

v_gene: TRBV7-8
j_gene: TRBJ1-2
CDR3aa: CASSLGADYGYTF

v_gene: TRBV30
j_gene: TRBJ1-2
CDR3aa: CAWSVPPGTSYTF

v_gene: TRBV18
j_gene: TRBJ1-6
CDR3aa: CASSPIQLTGTEKNSPLHF

v_gene: TRBV28
j_gene: TRBJ1-2
CDR3aa: CASSPGRWTGTYNYGYTF

v_gene: TRBV3-1/TRBV3-2
j_gene: TRBJ1-1
CDR3aa: CASSQAHPGQMSTEAFF

v_gene: TRBV29-1
j_gene: TRBJ2-3
CDR3aa: CSVVLAGGGDTQYF

v_gene: TRBV24-1
j_gene: TRBJ2-2
CDR3aa: CATSDLVPGQNTGELFF

v_gene: TRBV4-2
j_gene: TRBJ2-7
CDR3aa: CASSLRPGTSGDYEQYF